The 25 T cell receptor beta chains below were found in one sample sequenced in a study of shared clonotypes between healthy human individuals. Clones were sequenced by immunoSEQ multiplex PCR, and TCRdb holds only the in-frame ones, with some missing. The table lists 600,000 to 700,000 clones, 55% to 85% of them singletons. Sample: memory CD4+ T cells sorted from blood. Subset meaning: CD45RA-negative fraction. These receptors all stem from a woman aged 25 to 39 in good health.

J is TRBJ2-7 and V is TRBV4-1; 11 bases map to TRBD2. Per the germline V gene, CDR1 is MGHRA and CDR2 is YSYEKL. Germline trimming cut 4 bases from V and 4 bases from J; bases unmatched to any gene: 6. The CDR3 runs 15 residues. For the CDR3, the DNA is TGCGCCAGCAGCCTCGTGACTAGCGGGAATTACGAGCAGTACTTC. This encodes CASSLVTSGNYEQYF.

V gene TRBV28 combines with J gene TRBJ2-7; the match to TRBD1 covers 7 bases. J was trimmed by 8 bases and V by 3 bases; bases with no gene match: 10. From germline, CDR1 is MDHEN and CDR2 SYDVKM. The CDR3 sequence is 14 residues long. This CDR3 reads CASSFGTEPSKQYF. The CDR3 DNA follows: TGTGCCAGCAGTTTCGGGACAGAGCCCTCCAAGCAGTACTTC.

The rearrangement links TRBV7-6 to TRBJ2-3; 10 bases are a match to TRBD2. Germline values: CDR1 SGHVS, CDR2 FNYEAQ. The length of the CDR3 is 17 residues. The V gene end was trimmed by 4 bases and the J gene end by 0 bases; junction bases not matched to a gene: 7. CDR3: CASSSRKLAGSTDTQYF. In nucleotides, the CDR3 is TGTGCCAGCAGCTCACGAAAACTAGCGGGAAGCACAGATACGCAGTATTTT.

The V gene is TRBV7-2, the J gene TRBJ2-2; D is uncertain. The CDR3 extends over 14 amino acids. Germline CDR1 is SGHTA and CDR2 is FQGNSA. Trimming left V 1 base short and J 3 bases short, with 6 bases between. The CDR3: CASSLVRYTGELFF. The CDR3, as DNA: TGTGCCAGCAGCTTAGTTAGGTACACCGGGGAGCTGTTTTTT.

The J gene is TRBJ2-1, the V gene TRBV28; D is unresolved. This CDR3 has 12 residues. Germline CDR1 reads MDHEN; CDR2 reads SYDVKM. Trimming removed 6 bases from V and 10 bases from J, with 13 bases in between. The CDR3 nucleotides are TGTGCCAGCAGCGCCCCACGGTTAGAGCAGTTCTTC. Translated: CASSAPRLEQFF. Together with reference TRBV28 and TRBJ2-1, the CDR3 gives the full variable domain: DVKVTQSSRYLVKRTGEKVFLECVQDMDHENMFWYRQDPGLGLRLIYFSYDVKMKEKGDIPEGYSVSREKKERFSLILESASTNQTSMYLCASSAPRLEQFFGPGTRLTVL.

The chain uses TRBV7-2 and TRBJ2-7; D tentatively fits TRBD1 or TRBD2 (5 bases each). V was clipped by 5 bases and J by 2 bases, with 10 bases between them. Per the germline V gene, CDR1 is SGHTA and CDR2 is FQGNSA. The CDR3 length is 13 residues. The DNA of the CDR3 is TGTGCCAGCAGCCGGGACGTCCCCTACGAGCAGTACTTC. Translation gives CASSRDVPYEQYF.

This clone was seen a single time. The chain is built from TRBV7-3 and TRBJ2-1, with 11 bases matching TRBD1. The V gene end was trimmed by 5 bases and the J gene end by 9 bases; junction bases not matched to a gene: 6. CDR3 length equals 14 residues. CDR1 SGHTA and CDR2 FQGTGA come from the germline V gene. This CDR3 reads CASSPRDRGGEQFF. CDR3 DNA: TGTGCCAGCAGCCCCCGGGACAGGGGGGGTGAGCAGTTCTTC.

The gene calls are TRBV28 and TRBJ1-4; TRBD1 aligns across 8 bases. The CDR3 spans 15 residues. Trimming removed 7 bases from V and 7 bases from J; junction bases left unmatched: 11. Germline V gene lookup returns CDR1 MDHEN and CDR2 SYDVKM. The CDR3 DNA reads as TGTGCCAGCAATCAACCAGGGGGCGAGGGTGAAAAACTGTTTTTT. Protein: CASNQPGGEGEKLFF.

Turning to this clone: One base away lies a much larger clone, so this may be a sequencing read error. Other DNA variants within this sample encode the same CDR3. The chain carries TRBV7-2 and TRBJ1-1, with D unclear. The ends were cut back, 4 bases at V and 3 bases at J, with 3 bases in the middle. The CDR3 sequence is 11 residues long. Germline CDR1 is SGHTA and CDR2 is FQGNSA. Here the CDR3 reads CASSWDTEAFF. In nucleotides, the CDR3 is TGTGCCAGCAGCTGGGACACTGAAGCTTTCTTT.

This clone was observed once. The chain is built from TRBV5-4 and TRBJ1-2; 8 bases map to TRBD1. The CDR3 totals 13 residues. V shed 3 bases, J shed 7 bases, and the junction held 5 bases outside the gene matches. CDR1 is SGHNT, CDR2 YYREEE, per germline (reference sequence). The CDR3 is CASSSGQGGGYTF. CDR3 DNA sequence: TGTGCCAGCAGCTCAGGACAGGGAGGTGGCTACACCTTC. Looking up the rest from reference TRBV5-4 and TRBJ1-2 gives the full variable domain: ETGVTQSPTHLIKTRGQQVTLRCSSQSGHNTVSWYQQALGQGPQFIFQYYREEENGRGNFPPRFSGLQFPNYSSELNVNALELDDSALYLCASSSGQGGGYTFGSGTRLTVV.

This clone has a handful of counts. This rearrangement joins TRBV6-4 to TRBJ1-1; 9 nucleotides match TRBD1. Trimming removed 6 bases from V and 4 bases from J; junction bases left unmatched: 6. The CDR3 covers 14 residues. Per the germline V gene, CDR1 is MRHNA and CDR2 is SNTAGT. The CDR3, as DNA: TGTGCCAGCAGAAGGGGACAGGGCAGCACTGAAGCTTTCTTT. This codes for CASRRGQGSTEAFF.

The chain recombines TRBV10-1 with TRBJ2-5; D is unresolved. This CDR3 is built from 13 residues. Germline V CDR1 and CDR2: WNHNN, SYGVQD (reference sequence). Between the trimmed V and J ends, which lost 4 bases and 3 bases, there was a span of 9 bases. CDR3 sequence: CASSVGRKETQYF. CDR3 bases: TGCGCCAGCAGTGTCGGCAGGAAAGAGACCCAGTACTTC.

This clone has more than one count but fewer than ten. Other DNA sequences within the sample encode an identical CDR3. This CDR3 reads CASSLAGTYEQYF. In nucleotides, the CDR3 is TGCGCCAGCAGCTTGGCGGGAACCTACGAGCAGTACTTC. The J gene is TRBJ2-7, the V gene TRBV5-1; D might be TRBD2 (5 bases). The CDR3 sequence is 13 residues long. V was trimmed by 0 bases and J by 2 bases, leaving 6 bases between them. From germline, CDR1 is SGHRS and CDR2 YFSETQ.

As DNA, the CDR3 is TGTGCCAGCCGTTCCGGGCGTATGAACACTGAAGCTTTCTTT. The encoded protein is CASRSGRMNTEAFF. The chain couples TRBV27 to TRBJ1-1; no firm D call. V was shortened by 8 bases and J by 0 bases, with 13 bases between the two germline ends. The CDR3 spans 14 residues. CDR1 is MNHEY and CDR2 is SMNVEV in the germline V gene (reference sequence).

This clone was detected a few times. This rearrangement joins TRBV9 to TRBJ2-3; TRBD2 agrees at 11 bases. CDR3 length: 18 residues. CDR1 is SGDLS and CDR2 is YYNGEE in the germline V gene. V dropped 0 bases and J dropped 4; count of bases not matched to a gene: 10. This CDR3 is CASSVATSGSISADTQYF. The CDR3 DNA sequence: TGTGCCAGCAGCGTAGCTACTAGCGGGAGTATTAGTGCAGATACGCAGTATTTT.

The chain employs TRBV18 and TRBJ1-1, with D perhaps matching TRBD1 (5 bases). The CDR3 length is 15 residues. The V gene lost 0 bases and the J gene lost 0 bases, with 8 bases spanning the gap. Germline lookup yields CDR1 KGHSH and CDR2 LQKENI. CDR3 nucleotide sequence: TGTGCCAGCTCACCACCGGGGGTTATGAACACTGAAGCTTTCTTT. It specifies CASSPPGVMNTEAFF.

This clone was detected a few times. V usage is TRBV7-3 and J usage is TRBJ2-7, with TRBD1 matching 10 bases. The CDR3 sequence is 13 residues long. J gave up 5 bases and V 8 bases, and 6 bases lay outside the gene matches. CDR1 is SGHTA and CDR2 is FQGTGA in the germline V gene. CDR3 residues: CASGGQGIHEQYF. CDR3 nucleotides: TGTGCCAGCGGGGGACAGGGGATACACGAGCAGTACTTC.

This clone was seen a handful of times. The genes are TRBV5-6 and TRBJ2-7; D is perhaps TRBD2 (5 bases). CDR3 length: 12 residues. V gave up 1 base and J gave up 6 bases, with 8 bases separating them. CDR1 and CDR2 (germline): SGHDT, YYEEEE. In DNA form, the CDR3 reads TGTGCCAGCAGCTTGAGTGGAGGCGAGCAGTACTTC. Protein sequence: CASSLSGGEQYF.

This rearrangement joins TRBV7-6 to TRBJ2-3, with D perhaps TRBD2 (5 bases). Germline V gives CDR1 SGHVS, CDR2 FNYEAQ. The V and J ends lost 1 base and 1 base respectively, with 12 bases between them. The CDR3 is 16 amino acids. CDR3 in amino acids: CASSLEPLEGTDTQYF. In nucleotides, the CDR3 is TGTGCCAGCAGCTTAGAGCCACTAGAGGGCACAGATACGCAGTATTTT.

This chain links TRBV10-3 with TRBJ2-1; D is ambiguous. The CDR3 extends over 10 amino acids. Trimming cost V 10 bases and J 12 bases, with 13 bases left between them. Germline V lookup: CDR1 ENHRY, CDR2 SYGVKD. The CDR3 DNA reads as TGTGCCAGCCTCCCCCGGTCGCAGTTCTTC. It encodes CASLPRSQFF.

The V gene is TRBV6-4, the J gene TRBJ2-1; 11 positions match TRBD2. The germline gives CDR1 MRHNA, CDR2 SNTAGT. CDR3 size: 15 residues. After removal of 6 bases from V and 4 bases from J, the junction contained 5 bases not matched to a gene. CDR3 sequence: CASSPTSGGYNEQFF. CDR3 nucleotides: TGTGCCAGCAGCCCAACTAGCGGGGGTTACAATGAGCAGTTCTTC.

The chain has TRBV6-1 and TRBJ2-1; D not certain. Germline CDR1 is MNHNS and CDR2 is SASEGT. Between the trimmed V and J ends, which lost 5 bases and 8 bases, there was a span of 13 bases. This CDR3 is 13 amino acids long. The CDR3 DNA sequence: TGTGCCAGCAGTTATGGGCCCGTATATGAGCAGTTCTTC. Translation: CASSYGPVYEQFF.

The chain couples TRBV7-7 to TRBJ2-5; a weak D match, TRBD1 (6 bases). The CDR3 loop spans 15 amino acids. Trimming cost V 1 base and J 2 bases, with 11 bases left between them. The germline V gene has CDR1 SSHAT and CDR2 FNYEAQ (reference sequence). The CDR3 loop reads CASSLGGGWQETQYF. The CDR3 nucleotides read TGTGCCAGCAGCTTAGGAGGGGGATGGCAAGAGACCCAGTACTTC.

The chain joins TRBV28 to TRBJ1-1; possibly TRBD1 for D (5 bases). The ends were cut back, 6 bases at V and 7 bases at J, with 18 bases in the middle. This CDR3 has 14 residues. Looked up from germline, CDR1 is MDHEN and CDR2 is SYDVKM. In DNA form, the CDR3 reads TGTGCCAGCAGCCTCATCGGGGCACTAAGTGAAGCTTTCTTT. It specifies CASSLIGALSEAFF.

This chain uses TRBV7-8 with TRBJ1-5, with D maybe TRBD1 (5 bases). Per germline, CDR1 SGHVS and CDR2 FQNEAQ. There are 15 residues in the CDR3. Trimming pared 0 bases from V and 7 bases from J, leaving 13 bases between. The CDR3 DNA is TGTGCCAGCAGCTTAGCGGAAGGGTGGGGGCAGCCCCAGCATTTT. Its protein is CASSLAEGWGQPQHF.